The clone carrying this T cell receptor (beta chain) showed up many times. Its antigen is currently unknown. For TCRbeta, the library was prepared with unique molecular identifiers. MiXCR was run by TCRdb on the PCR reads, yielding one entry per CDR3 protein. The sample records approximately 150,000 distinct CDR3 sequences, more than 8% being singletons. The record originates from a study of T-cell reconstitution after alpha-beta-depleted transplantation in children. V lost 5 bases to trimming and J lost 5 bases, with 9 bases between them. Germline CDR1 and CDR2: SGHNT and YENEEA. CDR3 length: 13 residues. Findings and limits, study-wide: A year post-transplant, T-cell counts and diversity derived mostly from newly produced T cells. Some patients showed high day-60 TCRbeta diversity, which derived from surviving recipient T cells and thymic progenitors. Several hundred expanded graft clones reportedly gave rise to the alpha-beta T cells present about two months after transplant.

This TCR came from a female patient between 2 and 15 years old who had a stem cell transplant for congenital amegakaryocytic thrombocytopenia, so the T cells may come from the graft donor. V usage is TRBV11-3 and J usage is TRBJ2-2, with a tentative D call TRBD2 (5 bases). This sample comprised PBMCs, mostly from graft donor cells, obtained 180 days after TCRalphabeta/CD19-depleted stem cell transplant. DNA of the CDR3: TGTGCCAGCAGCGCCGGGGAAACCGGGGAGCTGTTTTTT. Its protein product is CASSAGETGELFF.